This entry lists 6 T cell receptor beta chains sequenced from one sample in a study of T cells after yellow fever vaccination. TCRdb recomputed calls from the 5' RACE reads with MiXCR, one row per CDR3 protein. The data hold about 160,000 distinct CDR3 sequences, with around 7.3% observed a single time. The sample was CD4+ T cells sorted from PBMCs, taken 5 to 6 days after the first yellow fever vaccination. The receptors were sampled from a young man who received the YFV17D yellow fever vaccine.

The chain links TRBV6-1 to TRBJ1-1; D is unclear. There are 13 residues in the CDR3. Germline CDR1 is MNHNS and CDR2 is SASEGT. The V end was cut by 7 bases, the J end by 1 base, with 10 bases between. CDR3 nucleotides: TGTGCCAGCACCTCGTGGGGGAACACTGAAGCTTTCTTT. The encoded protein is CASTSWGNTEAFF.

This clonotype was observed at least ten times. V and J are TRBV13 and TRBJ2-2; D may be TRBD1 (6 bases). The CDR3 extends over 12 amino acids. The V and J ends lost 5 bases and 7 bases respectively, with 8 bases between them. Per the germline V gene, CDR1 is PRHDT and CDR2 is FYEKMQ (reference sequence). The CDR3 spells CASSRDNGELFF. The CDR3, as DNA: TGTGCCAGCAGCAGGGACAACGGGGAGCTGTTTTTT.

In this sample, this clonotype turned up many times. The rearrangement links TRBV12-3 or TRBV12-4 to TRBJ1-5; TRBD1 is a possible D gene (6 bases). The CDR3 loop spans 13 amino acids. V lost 6 bases and J lost 4, with 10 bases in between. The CDR3 nucleotides are TGTGCCAGCAGCCGAAGGGGGAATCAGCCCCAGCATTTT. Protein sequence: CASSRRGNQPQHF.

This clonotype was seen many times. The chain combines TRBV27 with TRBJ2-7; 7 positions agree with TRBD2. V lost 2 bases, J lost 12 bases, and 7 bases stayed unmatched. Germline V CDR1 and CDR2: MNHEY, SMNVEV (reference sequence). CDR3 length: 12 amino acids. The CDR3 coding sequence is TGTGCCAGCAGTTTAATAGCGGGCCCGCTGTACTTC. Protein: CASSLIAGPLYF.

V and J are TRBV12-3 or TRBV12-4 and TRBJ2-2, with D perhaps TRBD2 (7 bases). This CDR3 has 17 amino acids. The CDR3 is CTCSLGGAVGNTGELFF. The CDR3 DNA reads as TGTACCTGCAGTTTAGGGGGGGCTGTAGGAAACACCGGGGAGCTGTTTTTT.

This clonotype was seen repeatedly, ten times or more. This chain uses TRBV11-2 with TRBJ2-7; no definite D call. V was pared by 1 base and J by 4 bases, with 8 bases between. CDR1 is SGHAT and CDR2 is FQNNGV in the germline V gene. The CDR3 runs 13 residues. The CDR3 DNA sequence: TGTGCCAGCAGCTTAGTACCCTCTTACGAGCAGTACGTC. Encoded protein: CASSLVPSYEQYV.